This paragraph covers one T cell receptor beta chain sequence. The protocol was immunoSEQ multiplex PCR, while the TCRdb copy is restricted to in-frame clones and leaves out a portion. This sample carries 300,000 to 450,000 clones, around 87% of them seen once, and the ten largest clones take over 9.5%. This sample was included in a study of blood T cell repertoires in COVID-19. The CDR3 is made up of 14 amino acids. V was clipped by 3 bases and J by 5 bases, with 16 bases between them. In germline, CDR1 is SQVTM, CDR2 ANQGSEA. The TCR was taken from a young woman with COVID-19, enrolled during active disease. The sequenced material came from peripheral blood. V gene TRBV29-1 combines with J gene TRBJ1-1; weak D call: TRBD1 (6 bases). The CDR3 spells CSVDRTEGGTEAFF. CDR3 nucleotides: TGCAGCGTTGACCGGACAGAGGGGGGGACTGAAGCTTTCTTT.